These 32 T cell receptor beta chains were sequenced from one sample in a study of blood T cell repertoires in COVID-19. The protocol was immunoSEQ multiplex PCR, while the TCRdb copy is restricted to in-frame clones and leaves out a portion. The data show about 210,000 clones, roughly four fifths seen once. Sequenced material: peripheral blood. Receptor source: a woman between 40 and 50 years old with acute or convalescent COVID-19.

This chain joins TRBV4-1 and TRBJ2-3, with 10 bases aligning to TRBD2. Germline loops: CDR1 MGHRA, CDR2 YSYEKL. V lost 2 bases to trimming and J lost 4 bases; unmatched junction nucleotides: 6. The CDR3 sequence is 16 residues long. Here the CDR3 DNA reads TGCGCCAGCAGCCAAAATATAGCGGGGGGCTCAGATACGCAGTATTTT. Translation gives CASSQNIAGGSDTQYF.

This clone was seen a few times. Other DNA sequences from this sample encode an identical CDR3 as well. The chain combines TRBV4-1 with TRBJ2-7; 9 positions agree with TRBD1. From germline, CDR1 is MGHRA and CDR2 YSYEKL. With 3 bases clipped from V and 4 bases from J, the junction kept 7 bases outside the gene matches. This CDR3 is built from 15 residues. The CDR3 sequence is CASSQSGTGLYEQYF. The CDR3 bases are TGCGCCAGCAGCCAGTCCGGGACAGGGCTTTACGAGCAGTACTTC.

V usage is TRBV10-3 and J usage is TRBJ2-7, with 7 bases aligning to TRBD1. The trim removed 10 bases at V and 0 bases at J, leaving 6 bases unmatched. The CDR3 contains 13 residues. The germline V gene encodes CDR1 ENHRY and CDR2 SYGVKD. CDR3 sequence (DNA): TGTGCCACCTCGGACAGGTACTCCTACGAGCAGTACTTC. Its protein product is CATSDRYSYEQYF.

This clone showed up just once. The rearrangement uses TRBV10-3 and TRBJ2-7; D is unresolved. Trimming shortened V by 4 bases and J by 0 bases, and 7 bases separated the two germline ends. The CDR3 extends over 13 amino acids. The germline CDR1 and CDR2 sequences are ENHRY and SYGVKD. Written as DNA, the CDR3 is TGTGCCATCAGTGGTCCGGGCTCCTACGAGCAGTACTTC. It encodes CAISGPGSYEQYF.

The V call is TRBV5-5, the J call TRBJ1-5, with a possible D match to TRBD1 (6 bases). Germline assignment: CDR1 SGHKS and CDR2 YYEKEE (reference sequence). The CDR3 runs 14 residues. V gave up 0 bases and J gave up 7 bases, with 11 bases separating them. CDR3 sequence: CASSLDRVTQPQHF. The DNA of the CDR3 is TGTGCCAGCAGCTTGGACAGGGTCACGCAGCCCCAGCATTTT.

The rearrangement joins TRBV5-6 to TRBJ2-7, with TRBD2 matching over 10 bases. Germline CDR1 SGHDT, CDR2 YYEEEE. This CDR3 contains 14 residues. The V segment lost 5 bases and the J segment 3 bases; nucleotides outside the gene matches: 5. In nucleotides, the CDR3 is TGTGCCAGCAGATTGCTAGCGGGGGACTACGAGCAGTACTTC. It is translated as CASRLLAGDYEQYF.

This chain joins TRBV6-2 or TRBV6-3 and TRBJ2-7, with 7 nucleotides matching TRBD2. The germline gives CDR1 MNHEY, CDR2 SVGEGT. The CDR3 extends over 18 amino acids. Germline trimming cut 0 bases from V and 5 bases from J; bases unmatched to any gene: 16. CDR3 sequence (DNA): TGTGCCAGCAGTTACTCGAGTCTACGGGGCGGGAGAGGTGACGAGCAGTACTTC. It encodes CASSYSSLRGGRGDEQYF.

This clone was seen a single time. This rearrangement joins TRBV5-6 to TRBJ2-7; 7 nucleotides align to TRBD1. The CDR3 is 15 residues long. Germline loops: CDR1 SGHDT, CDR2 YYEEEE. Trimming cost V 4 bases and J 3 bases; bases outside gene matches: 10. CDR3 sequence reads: CASSTRQGVGYEQYF. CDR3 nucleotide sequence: TGTGCCAGCAGCACCCGACAGGGAGTCGGCTACGAGCAGTACTTC.

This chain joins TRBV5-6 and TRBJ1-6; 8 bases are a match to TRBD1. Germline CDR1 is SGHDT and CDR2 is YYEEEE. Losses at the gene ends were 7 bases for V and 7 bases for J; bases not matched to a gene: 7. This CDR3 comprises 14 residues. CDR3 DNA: TGTGCCAGCGAGGCAGGGGGCACAAATTCACCCCTCCACTTT. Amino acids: CASEAGGTNSPLHF.

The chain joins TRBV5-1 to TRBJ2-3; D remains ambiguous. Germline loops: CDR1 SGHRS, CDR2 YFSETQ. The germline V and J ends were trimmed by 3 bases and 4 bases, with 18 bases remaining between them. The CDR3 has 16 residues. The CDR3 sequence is CASSSYEEPRPDTQYF. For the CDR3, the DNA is TGCGCCAGCAGCTCATATGAGGAGCCGCGACCAGATACGCAGTATTTT.

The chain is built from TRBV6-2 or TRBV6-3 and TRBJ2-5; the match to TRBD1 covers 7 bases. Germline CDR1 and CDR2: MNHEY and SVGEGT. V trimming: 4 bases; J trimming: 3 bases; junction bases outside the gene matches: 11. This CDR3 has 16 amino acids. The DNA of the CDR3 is TGTGCCAGCAGTTCGGCGACAGGGCCATTAAAAGAGACCCAGTACTTC. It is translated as CASSSATGPLKETQYF.

The CDR3 DNA reads as TGCGCCAGCAGCTTGGTTCCAGTGGGGGAGCGGGAGAGAGATACGCAGTATTTT. Translation: CASSLVPVGERERDTQYF. The chain has TRBV5-1 and TRBJ2-3, with 8 bases that match TRBD2. V was pared by 0 bases and J by 5 bases, with 14 bases of the junction left unmatched. There are 18 residues in the CDR3. Germline V CDR1 and CDR2: SGHRS, YFSETQ.

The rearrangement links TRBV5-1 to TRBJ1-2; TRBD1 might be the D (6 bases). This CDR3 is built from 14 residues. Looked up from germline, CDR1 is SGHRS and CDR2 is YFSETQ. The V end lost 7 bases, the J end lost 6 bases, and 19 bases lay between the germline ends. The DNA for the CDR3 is TGCGCCAGCCGCCAATCCTGGGGGCGCGATGGCTACACCTTC. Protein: CASRQSWGRDGYTF.

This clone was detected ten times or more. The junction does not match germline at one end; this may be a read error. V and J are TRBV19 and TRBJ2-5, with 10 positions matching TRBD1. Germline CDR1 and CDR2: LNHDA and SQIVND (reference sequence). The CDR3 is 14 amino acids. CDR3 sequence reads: CASSIGGTGAGKHF. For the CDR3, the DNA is TGTGCCAGTAGTATAGGGGGGACAGGGGCCGGGAAGCACTTC.

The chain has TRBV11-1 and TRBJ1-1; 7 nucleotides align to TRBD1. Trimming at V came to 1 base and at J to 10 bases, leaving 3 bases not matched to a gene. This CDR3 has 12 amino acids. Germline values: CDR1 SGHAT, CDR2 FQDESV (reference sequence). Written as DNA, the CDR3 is TGTGCCAGCAGCTTAGACAGGGGAAGAGCTTTCTTT. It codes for CASSLDRGRAFF.

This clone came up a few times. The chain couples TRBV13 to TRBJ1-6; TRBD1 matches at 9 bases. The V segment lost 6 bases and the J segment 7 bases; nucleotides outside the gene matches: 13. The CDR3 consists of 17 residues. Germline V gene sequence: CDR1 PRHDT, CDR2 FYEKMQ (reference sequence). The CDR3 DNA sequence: TGTGCCAGCAGTGATACCGGGACAGGGACATACAATTCACCCCTCCACTTT. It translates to CASSDTGTGTYNSPLHF.

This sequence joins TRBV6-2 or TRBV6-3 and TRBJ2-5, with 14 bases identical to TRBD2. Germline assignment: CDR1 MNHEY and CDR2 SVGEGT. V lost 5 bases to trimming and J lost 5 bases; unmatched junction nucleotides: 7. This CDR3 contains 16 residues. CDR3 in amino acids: CASSQKGLAGVETQYF. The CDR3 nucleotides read TGTGCCAGCAGTCAAAAGGGACTAGCGGGAGTGGAGACCCAGTACTTC.

The CDR3 bases are TGTGCCAGCAGCGCAGATCGGGATTCACCCCTCCACTTT. Protein sequence: CASSADRDSPLHF. J is TRBJ1-6 and V is TRBV11-3; D is unresolved. The CDR3 consists of 13 residues. Trimming took 5 bases from V and 8 from J, leaving 10 bases between them. Germline V CDR1 and CDR2: SGHNT, YENEEA.

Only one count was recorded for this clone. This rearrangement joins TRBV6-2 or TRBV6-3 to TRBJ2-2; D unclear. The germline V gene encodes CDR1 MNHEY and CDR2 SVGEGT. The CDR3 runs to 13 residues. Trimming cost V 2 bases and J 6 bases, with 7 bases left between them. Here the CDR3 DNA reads TGTGCCAGCAGTTACCTAACTTCCGGGGAGCTGTTTTTT. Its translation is CASSYLTSGELFF.

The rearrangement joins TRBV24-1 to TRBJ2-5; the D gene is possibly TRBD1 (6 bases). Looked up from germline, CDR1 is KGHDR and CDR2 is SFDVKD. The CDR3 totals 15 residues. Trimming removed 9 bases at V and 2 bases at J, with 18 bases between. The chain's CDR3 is CATSTGTQVQETQYF. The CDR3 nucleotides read TGTGCCACCTCTACCGGGACACAAGTTCAAGAGACCCAGTACTTC.

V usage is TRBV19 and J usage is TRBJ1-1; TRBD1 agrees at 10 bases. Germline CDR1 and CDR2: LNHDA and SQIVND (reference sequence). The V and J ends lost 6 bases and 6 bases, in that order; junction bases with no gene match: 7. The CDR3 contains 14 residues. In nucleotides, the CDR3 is TGTGCCAGTAGAGTTGACAGGGGGCGGGCTGAAGCTTTCTTT. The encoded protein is CASRVDRGRAEAFF. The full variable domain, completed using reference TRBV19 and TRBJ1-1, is DGGITQSPKYLFRKEGQNVTLSCEQNLNHDAMYWYRQDPGQGLRLIYYSQIVNDFQKGDIAEGYSVSREKKESFPLTVTSAQKNPTAFYLCASRVDRGRAEAFFGQGTRLTVV.

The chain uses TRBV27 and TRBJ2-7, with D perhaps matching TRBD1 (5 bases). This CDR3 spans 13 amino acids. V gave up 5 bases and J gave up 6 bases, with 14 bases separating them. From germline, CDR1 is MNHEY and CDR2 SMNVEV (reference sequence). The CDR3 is CASSTHRFREQYF. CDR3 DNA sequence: TGTGCCAGCAGTACACACAGGTTCCGCGAGCAGTACTTC.

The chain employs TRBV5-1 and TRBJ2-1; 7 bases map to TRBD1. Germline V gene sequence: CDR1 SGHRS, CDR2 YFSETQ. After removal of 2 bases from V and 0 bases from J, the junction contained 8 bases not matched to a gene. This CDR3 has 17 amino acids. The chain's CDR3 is CASSLRVQGVSYNEQFF. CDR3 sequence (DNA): TGCGCCAGCAGCTTAAGAGTTCAGGGGGTCTCCTACAATGAGCAGTTCTTC.

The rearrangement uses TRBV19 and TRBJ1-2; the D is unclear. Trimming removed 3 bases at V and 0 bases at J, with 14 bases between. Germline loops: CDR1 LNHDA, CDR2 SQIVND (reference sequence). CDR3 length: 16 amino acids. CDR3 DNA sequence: TGTGCCAGTAGTATCCGGTCCGAGGCCTCTAACTATGGCTACACCTTC. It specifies CASSIRSEASNYGYTF. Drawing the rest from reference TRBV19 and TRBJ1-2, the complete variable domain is DGGITQSPKYLFRKEGQNVTLSCEQNLNHDAMYWYRQDPGQGLRLIYYSQIVNDFQKGDIAEGYSVSREKKESFPLTVTSAQKNPTAFYLCASSIRSEASNYGYTFGSGTRLTVV.

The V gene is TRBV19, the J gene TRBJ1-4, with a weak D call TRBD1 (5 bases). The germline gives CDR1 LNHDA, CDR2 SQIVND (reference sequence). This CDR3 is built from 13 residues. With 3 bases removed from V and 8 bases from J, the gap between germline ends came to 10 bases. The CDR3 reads CASSIGRGEKLFF. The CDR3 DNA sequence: TGTGCCAGTAGTATTGGTAGGGGAGAAAAACTGTTTTTT.

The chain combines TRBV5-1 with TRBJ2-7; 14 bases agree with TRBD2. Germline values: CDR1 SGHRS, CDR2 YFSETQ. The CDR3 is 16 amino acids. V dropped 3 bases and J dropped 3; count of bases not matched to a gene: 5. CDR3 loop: CASSYRLAGGHYEQYF. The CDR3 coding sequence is TGCGCCAGCAGCTACCGACTAGCGGGGGGGCACTACGAGCAGTACTTC.

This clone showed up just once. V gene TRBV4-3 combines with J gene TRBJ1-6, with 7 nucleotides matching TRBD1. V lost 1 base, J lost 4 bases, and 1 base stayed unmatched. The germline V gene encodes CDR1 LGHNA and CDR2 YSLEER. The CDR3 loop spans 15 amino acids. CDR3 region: CASSQGGQYNSPLHF. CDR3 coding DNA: TGCGCCAGCAGCCAAGGGGGACAGTATAATTCACCCCTCCACTTT.

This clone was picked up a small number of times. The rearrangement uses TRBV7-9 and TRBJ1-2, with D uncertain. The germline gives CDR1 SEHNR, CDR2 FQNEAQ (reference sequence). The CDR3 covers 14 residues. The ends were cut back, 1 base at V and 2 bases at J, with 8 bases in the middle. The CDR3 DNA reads TGTGCCAGCAGCTTAGGATCGGGAAACTATGGCTACACCTTC. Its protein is CASSLGSGNYGYTF.

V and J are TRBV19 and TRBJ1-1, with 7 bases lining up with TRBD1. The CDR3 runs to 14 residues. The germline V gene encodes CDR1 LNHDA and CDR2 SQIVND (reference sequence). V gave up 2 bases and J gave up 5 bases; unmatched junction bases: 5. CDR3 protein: CASSIRGPRTEAFF. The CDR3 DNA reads TGTGCCAGTAGTATAAGGGGGCCCCGGACTGAAGCTTTCTTT.

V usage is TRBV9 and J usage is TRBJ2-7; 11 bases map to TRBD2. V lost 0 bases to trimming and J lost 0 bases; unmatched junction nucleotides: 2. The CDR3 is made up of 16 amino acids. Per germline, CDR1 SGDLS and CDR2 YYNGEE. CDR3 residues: CASSVGLAGNSYEQYF. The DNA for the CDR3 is TGTGCCAGCAGCGTAGGACTAGCGGGAAACTCCTACGAGCAGTACTTC.

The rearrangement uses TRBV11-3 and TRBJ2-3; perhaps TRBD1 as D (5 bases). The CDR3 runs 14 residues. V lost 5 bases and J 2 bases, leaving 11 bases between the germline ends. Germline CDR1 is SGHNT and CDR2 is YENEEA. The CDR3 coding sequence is TGTGCCAGCAGCCCCGGCAGGGTCACAGATACGCAGTATTTT. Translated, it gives CASSPGRVTDTQYF. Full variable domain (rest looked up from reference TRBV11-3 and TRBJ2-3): EAGVVQSPRYKIIEKKQPVAFWCNPISGHNTLYWYLQNLGQGPELLIRYENEEAVDDSQLPKDRFSAERLKGVDSTLKIQPAELGDSAVYLCASSPGRVTDTQYFGPGTRLTVL.

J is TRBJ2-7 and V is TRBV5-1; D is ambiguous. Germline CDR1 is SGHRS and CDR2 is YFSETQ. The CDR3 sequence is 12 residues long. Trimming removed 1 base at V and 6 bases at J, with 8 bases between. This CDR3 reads CASSLNTFEQYF. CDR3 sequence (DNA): TGCGCCAGCAGCTTGAACACCTTCGAGCAGTACTTC.